The 9 T cell receptor beta chains below come from one sample, sequenced in a study of T cell responses to AZD1222 COVID-19 vaccine. Profiling relied on immunoSEQ multiplex PCR, and the TCRdb table lists in-frame clones only, not all of them. Found here are about 150,000 clones, roughly nine tenths of them singletons; the top ten hold 4.5% to 6%. The sample here was peripheral blood, taken on day 0 of AZD1222 vaccination. Source of these receptors: an adult in good health.

The rearrangement joins TRBV5-1 to TRBJ2-2; 8 nucleotides match TRBD1. CDR1 SGHRS and CDR2 YFSETQ come from the germline V gene. The trim removed 4 bases at V and 1 base at J, leaving 6 bases unmatched. The CDR3 has 16 amino acids. The CDR3 spells CASSQTGTGNTGELFF. CDR3 DNA sequence: TGCGCCAGCAGCCAGACCGGGACAGGGAACACCGGGGAGCTGTTTTTT.

This sequence joins TRBV7-2 and TRBJ2-5; D is perhaps TRBD2 (5 bases). V was cut by 4 bases and J by 2 bases, with 23 bases left in between. Germline values: CDR1 SGHTA, CDR2 FQGNSA. The CDR3 sequence is 18 residues long. The CDR3 region is CASSSRPTGETYQETQYF. The DNA for the CDR3 is TGTGCCAGCAGCTCCCGTCCTACCGGGGAAACTTATCAAGAGACCCAGTACTTC.

DNA of the CDR3: TGTGCCAGCTCACCGCGGGACAGGGGGCTGGAGACCCAGTACTTC. It specifies CASSPRDRGLETQYF. This sequence joins TRBV18 and TRBJ2-5, with TRBD1 matching 12 bases. J was trimmed by 5 bases and V by 3 bases; bases with no gene match: 4. CDR1 is KGHSH and CDR2 is LQKENI in the germline V gene. The CDR3 covers 15 residues.

J is TRBJ1-6 and V is TRBV6-5; 8 bases map to TRBD1. Germline assignment: CDR1 MNHEY and CDR2 SVGAGI. CDR3 length: 13 residues. V dropped 6 bases and J dropped 7; count of bases not matched to a gene: 2. This chain's CDR3 is CASSRTGNSPLHF. CDR3 nucleotide sequence: TGTGCCAGCAGCCGGACAGGGAATTCACCCCTCCACTTT.

In its sample, this clone was seen a few times. The gene calls are TRBV5-1 and TRBJ1-6; D unresolved. In germline, CDR1 is SGHRS, CDR2 YFSETQ. This CDR3 is 14 amino acids long. Trimming took 0 bases from V and 7 from J, leaving 8 bases between them. Written as DNA, the CDR3 is TGCGCCAGCAGCTTGGTTTTGGGGAATTCACCCCTCCACTTT. Translated: CASSLVLGNSPLHF.

The chain is built from TRBV7-3 and TRBJ2-3; 11 nucleotides match TRBD2. The CDR3 is 15 amino acids. The junction had 6 bases not matched to a gene; V was cut back by 5 bases and J by 5 bases. From germline, CDR1 is SGHTA and CDR2 FQGTGA. The CDR3, as DNA: TGTGCCAGCAGCCACGCTAGCGGGGGGAGAGATACGCAGTATTTT. As protein: CASSHASGGRDTQYF. Using reference TRBV7-3 and TRBJ2-3 for the parts outside the CDR3, the full variable domain is GAGVSQTPSNKVTEKGKYVELRCDPISGHTALYWYRQSLGQGPEFLIYFQGTGAADDSGLPNDRFFAVRPEGSVSTLKIQRTERGDSAVYLCASSHASGGRDTQYFGPGTRLTVL.

The rearrangement uses TRBV2 and TRBJ1-5; 9 positions agree with TRBD1. Germline CDR1 reads SNHLY; CDR2 reads FYNNEI. The CDR3 loop spans 14 amino acids. Germline trimming cut 5 bases from V and 6 bases from J; bases unmatched to any gene: 5. The CDR3 DNA reads as TGTGCCAGCAGTTCCGGGACAGGGTCTCAGCCCCAGCATTTT. Translated: CASSSGTGSQPQHF.

This clone appeared a few times. The V gene is TRBV11-2, the J gene TRBJ2-7, with TRBD2 matching over 12 bases. V dropped 6 bases and J dropped 4; count of bases not matched to a gene: 7. Germline CDR1 reads SGHAT; CDR2 reads FQNNGV. This CDR3 contains 15 residues. CDR3 nucleotide sequence: TGTGCCAGCAGTCGTACTAGCGGGAGGCAATACGAGCAGTACTTC. Protein: CASSRTSGRQYEQYF. The full variable domain, in which reference TRBV11-2 and TRBJ2-7 provide the parts outside the CDR3, is EAGVAQSPRYKIIEKRQSVAFWCNPISGHATLYWYQQILGQGPKLLIQFQNNGVVDDSQLPKDRFSAERLKGVDSTLKIQPAKLEDSAVYLCASSRTSGRQYEQYFGPGTRLTVT.

The chain is built from TRBV11-1 and TRBJ2-2, with D unclear. V lost 3 bases, J lost 7 bases, and 6 bases lay in between. The CDR3 sequence is 12 residues long. Germline V gene lookup returns CDR1 SGHAT and CDR2 FQDESV (reference sequence). Written as DNA, the CDR3 is TGTGCCAGCAGCTTTCGGGTCGGGGAGCTGTTTTTT. As protein: CASSFRVGELFF.